This T cell receptor (beta chain) was recovered during a study of naive and memory T cell subsets. For blood and skin samples, reverse transcription used TCR alpha and beta constant primers. Amplification of ligated cDNA took four PCR rounds with SP2 and nested alpha and beta constant primers. Using its own MiXCR run on the 5' RACE reads, TCRdb lists one record per CDR3 protein. This sample has just over 25,000 distinct CDR3 sequences, with approximately 24% found just once. Whole-blood samples were roughly 2.7 ml of peripheral blood from healthy adult volunteers. The library had UMIs added by 3' ligation of an oligonucleotide to TCR cDNA. V lost 6 bases and J 3 bases, leaving 12 bases between the germline ends. This CDR3 is 12 amino acids long. Germline CDR1 DFQATT, CDR2 SNEGSKA (reference sequence). This clonotype was counted ten times or more.

The chain links TRBV20-1 to TRBJ2-7; D is perhaps TRBD2 (6 bases). The TCR comes from a female donor in good health. CDR3 loop: CSARDSFYEQYF. In DNA, the CDR3 is TGCAGTGCCCGGGACTCCTTCTACGAGCAGTACTTC.